This TCR beta chain was observed in a study of cytomegalovirus exposure and HLA in healthy donors. PCR amplification relied on 60 Vbeta primers (plus 13 Jbeta primers). Clones were read by immunoSEQ multiplex PCR, and TCRdb kept only the in-frame ones, dropping some. Of under 200,000 clones listed, more than 70% are singletons. This clone was detected once. No antigen is known for it. Notes on the study in general: The authors later found most CMV-associated TCR beta chains appeared HLA-restricted. It was reported that TCR beta sequences correctly inferred the HLA-A and HLA-B alleles for most subjects. Common viral pathogens (according to a later analysis) appeared linked to several of the most significant clusters.

Germline V CDR1 and CDR2: SGHTA, FQGTGA. The CDR3 is 13 residues long. The V end was cut by 5 bases, the J end by 1 base, with 8 bases between. Material for sequencing was PBMCs. The chain couples TRBV7-3 to TRBJ1-1, with D unresolved. The origin of this receptor is a middle-aged woman in good health and CMV-seropositive. DNA of the CDR3: TGTGCCAGCAGCCTCACACGGAACACTGAAGCTTTCTTT. Its translation: CASSLTRNTEAFF.